Each of the 7 T cell receptor beta chains below was sequenced from the same sample in a study of Graves' ophthalmopathy and Graves' hyperthyroidism. RNA transcripts were the template, and TCR beta CDR3 regions were amplified from them. HTBI-primed RT-PCR formed the first round, and a multiplex PCR formed the second. In TCRdb, the multiplex PCR reads were re-called with MiXCR into one record per CDR3 protein. This sample has approximately 210,000 distinct CDR3 sequences, with under 30% found just once. The sample taken for sequencing was peripheral blood. The receptors come from a man in his forties or fifties with Graves' ophthalmopathy.

This clonotype came up many times. The genes are TRBV12-3 or TRBV12-4 and TRBJ1-2; D not certain. CDR3 size: 13 residues. V lost 5 bases to trimming and J lost 3 bases, with 10 bases between them. The CDR3, as DNA: TGTGCCAGCAGTAAAACAAGGGACTATGGCTACACCTTC. Its translation: CASSKTRDYGYTF.

This chain connects TRBV27 to TRBJ1-5; 7 nucleotides agree with TRBD1. The CDR3 is made up of 15 amino acids. Unmatched junction bases numbered 13, after V lost 10 bases and J lost 4 bases. CDR1 and CDR2 (germline): MNHEY, SMNVEV (reference sequence). The DNA for the CDR3 is TGTGCCACGAGGGAAGGGGGCGCGTGGAATCAGCCCCAGCATTTT. This translates into CATREGGAWNQPQHF.

This clonotype was seen at least ten times. A much larger clone lies a single base off, so this may be a read error. The chain has TRBV20-1 and TRBJ1-2; D unclear. CDR3 length equals 13 residues. In germline, CDR1 is DFQATT, CDR2 SNEGSKA (reference sequence). The DNA of the CDR3 is TGCAGTGCGAAGACCCCGATGTACTATGGCTACGCCTTC. It specifies CSAKTPMYYGYAF.

The chain has TRBV11-2 and TRBJ2-7; no definite D call. This CDR3 has 14 amino acids. V was cut by 3 bases and J by 3 bases, with 12 bases left in between. Germline V gene lookup returns CDR1 SGHAT and CDR2 FQNNGV. As DNA, the CDR3 is TGTGCCAGCAGCTTTGAGGAGACTGACTACGAGCAGTACTTC. This translates into CASSFEETDYEQYF.

This clonotype was picked up many times. This rearrangement joins TRBV15 to TRBJ1-2, with D hard to call. Germline V gene data show CDR1 as LNHNV and CDR2 as YYDKDF (reference sequence). CDR3 length: 14 residues. Trimming cost V 1 base and J 0 bases, with 6 bases left between them. This CDR3 is CATSRGSANYGYTF. The CDR3 coding sequence is TGTGCCACCAGCAGAGGCTCCGCTAACTATGGCTACACCTTC.

The chain joins TRBV12-3 or TRBV12-4 to TRBJ1-5, with D tentatively TRBD1 (5 bases). The germline V and J ends were trimmed by 2 bases and 4 bases, with 12 bases remaining between them. The CDR3 runs 15 residues. The CDR3 reads CASSLSATANQPQHF. CDR3 in DNA: TGTGCCAGCAGTTTATCGGCGACAGCTAATCAGCCCCAGCATTTT.

This clonotype occurred many times. The rearrangement joins TRBV4-1 to TRBJ1-2; D gene uncertain. V lost 4 bases and J lost 4, with 25 bases in between. CDR1 and CDR2 (germline): MGHRA, YSYEKL. The CDR3 is 18 residues long. The DNA of the CDR3 is TGCGCCAGCAGCCTCACGGCCGGGAAAACCGGGGTTCTCTATGGCTACACCTTC. It is translated as CASSLTAGKTGVLYGYTF.